The 17 T cell receptor beta chains below come from one sample, sequenced in a study of CXCR3-negative and CXCR3-positive naive CD8 T cells. General study findings and limits: Hydrophobicity of TRB CDR3s was greater in CXCR3-positive naive cells than in CXCR3-negative naive cells.

Which antigens these TCRs recognize remains unknown. UMI-labeled TRB cDNA libraries were prepared by 5' RACE. TCRdb re-called the 5' RACE reads; every CDR3 protein appears as one record, without DNA. In all, the sample yields tens of thousands of distinct CDR3 sequences. Sequenced material: naive CXCR3+ CD8+ T cells from blood. Subset in this sample: CD45RO-CCR7+CD27+CD95- naive CD8+ T cells expressing CXCR3 (TNR3+). Every receptor here comes from a human donor in good health. Some clones in this sample may be carry-over from other donors' samples.

The rearrangement links TRBV9 to TRBJ2-2; TCRdb gives TRBD1 as the D gene, but with no DNA this cannot be confirmed. Germline loops: CDR1 SGDLS, CDR2 YYNGEE. The CDR3 runs to 17 residues. CDR3 residues: CASSAQSGTGYTGELFF.

The chain carries TRBV10-3 and TRBJ2-1; the D call of TRBD1 rests on TCRdb alone, since no DNA is present to check it. The germline V gene encodes CDR1 ENHRY and CDR2 SYGVKD. The CDR3 is made up of 16 amino acids. The CDR3 here is CAISERRTGEDNEQFF.

The rearrangement joins TRBV7-8 to TRBJ2-7; TCRdb returns TRBD1, unconfirmable since there is no DNA. The CDR3 length is 14 residues. Germline V gene sequence: CDR1 SGHVS, CDR2 FQNEAQ. CDR3 sequence: CASSNRDSSYEQYF. The variable domain in full, with the rest retrieved from reference TRBV7-8 and TRBJ2-7, is GAGVSQSPRYKVAKRGQDVALRCDPISGHVSLFWYQQALGQGPEFLTYFQNEAQLDKSGLPSDRFFAERPEGSVSTLKIQRTQQEDSAVYLCASSNRDSSYEQYFGPGTRLTVT.

The chain has TRBV9 and TRBJ2-3; no DNA is available, so the TRBD1 call from TCRdb remains unchecked. In germline, CDR1 is SGDLS, CDR2 YYNGEE. The CDR3 has 13 amino acids. CDR3 loop: CASRGAGTDTQYF.

V is TRBV6-1 and J is TRBJ2-7. CDR3 length: 13 residues. Germline CDR1 is MNHNS and CDR2 is SASEGT. The CDR3 reads CASSEALGYEQYF.

The rearrangement joins TRBV9 to TRBJ1-2; TCRdb reports TRBD1, a call that lacks DNA to check it against. CDR3 length: 14 amino acids. Per germline, CDR1 SGDLS and CDR2 YYNGEE. The CDR3 here is CASSASGRLEGYTF. Supplemented by reference TRBV9 and TRBJ1-2, the full variable domain reads DSGVTQTPKHLITATGQRVTLRCSPRSGDLSVYWYQQSLDQGLQFLIQYYNGEERAKGNILERFSAQQFPDLHSELNLSSLELGDSALYFCASSASGRLEGYTFGSGTRLTVV.

The rearrangement uses TRBV29-1 and TRBJ2-3; checking the TCRdb D call of TRBD2 is not possible without DNA. Germline V lookup: CDR1 SQVTM, CDR2 ANQGSEA. This CDR3 is 16 amino acids long. The CDR3 region is CSGTYTEGTSTDTQYF.

This chain joins TRBV2 and TRBJ1-1; TCRdb outputs TRBD1, but without DNA this stays unchecked. In germline, CDR1 is SNHLY, CDR2 FYNNEI. The CDR3 runs 12 residues. This chain's CDR3 is CASSGTGAEAFF.

This chain joins TRBV6-4 and TRBJ2-7. The CDR3 extends over 14 amino acids. The germline CDR1 and CDR2 sequences are MRHNA and SNTAGT. The CDR3 spells CASSDSWPYYEQYF.

The chain couples TRBV28 to TRBJ2-5. The CDR3 has 14 amino acids. Germline V CDR1 and CDR2: MDHEN, SYDVKM. The CDR3 loop is CASSSVIERETQYF.

J is TRBJ2-5 and V is TRBV29-1; TCRdb selects TRBD2, and the lack of DNA leaves this call unchecked. This CDR3 spans 13 amino acids. Germline V gives CDR1 SQVTM, CDR2 ANQGSEA. The CDR3 sequence is CSVVFRAGETQYF. Full variable domain (remainder filled in from reference TRBV29-1 and TRBJ2-5): SAVISQKPSRDICQRGTSLTIQCQVDSQVTMMFWYRQQPGQSLTLIATANQGSEATYESGFVIDKFPISRPNLTFSTLTVSNMSPEDSSIYLCSVVFRAGETQYFGPGTRLLVL.

The rearrangement links TRBV15 to TRBJ2-7. There are 17 residues in the CDR3. Per the germline V gene, CDR1 is LNHNV and CDR2 is YYDKDF (reference sequence). CDR3 sequence reads: CATSRDFTDIPSYEQYF.

The V and J genes are TRBV24-1 and TRBJ2-7; the D call from TCRdb, TRBD2, cannot be confirmed without DNA. Germline V lookup: CDR1 KGHDR, CDR2 SFDVKD. The CDR3 contains 14 residues. The CDR3 here is CATIHTQGLGEQYF.

The chain's CDR3 is CASSGGGGMGEQYF. V gene TRBV7-6 combines with J gene TRBJ2-7; as DNA is missing, the TRBD2 call by TCRdb cannot be tested. Germline V CDR1 and CDR2: SGHVS, FNYEAQ. The CDR3 is 14 residues long.

The chain recombines TRBV12-3 or TRBV12-4 with TRBJ2-5; with no DNA, the TCRdb D assignment of TRBD2 cannot be verified. This CDR3 region has 14 residues. The CDR3 here is CASSPASLGETQYF.

The chain joins TRBV29-1 to TRBJ1-1. This CDR3 is built from 13 residues. From germline, CDR1 is SQVTM and CDR2 ANQGSEA. The CDR3 sequence: CSVASGTYTEAFF.

The chain employs TRBV6-1 and TRBJ2-5; TCRdb picks TRBD1, but there is no DNA to check that call. Germline values: CDR1 MNHNS, CDR2 SASEGT. The CDR3 is made up of 16 amino acids. The CDR3 loop reads CASSEVQGSYEETQYF.